This TCR beta chain appears in the sequencing data of a study of blood T cell repertoires in COVID-19. The overall study: From T cells, B-cell-depleted T cells, or PBMCs came the material, which was cDNA or gDNA.

In its sample, this clone was seen a few times. Germline loops: CDR1 SGHRS, CDR2 YFSETQ. The CDR3 loop spans 17 amino acids. V shed 6 bases, J shed 9 bases, and the junction held 15 bases outside the gene matches. In the study's own analysis: Amplification of reference gene primers provided the estimated nucleated cell counts. The data were produced by immunoSEQ multiplex PCR, yet TCRdb's version contains in-frame clones alone and is incomplete. V and J calls plus clone size are reproduced from that table; the DNA served to infer D and trimming. There are under 300,000 clones in the sample; approximately 83% occur only once, and over 9% lies in the top ten.

The chain joins TRBV5-1 to TRBJ2-4, with 13 bases aligning to TRBD2. The TCR comes from a woman aged 45-65 years who had recovered from COVID-19. The sequencing sample was made of peripheral blood. For the CDR3, the DNA is TGCGCCAGCAAGGAGACTAGCGGGGGGCCTCGGGAGGGCATTCAGTACTTC. It codes for CASKETSGGPREGIQYF. The whole variable domain, filled in from reference TRBV5-1 and TRBJ2-4, reads KAGVTQTPRYLIKTRGQQVTLSCSPISGHRSVSWYQQTPGQGLQFLFEYFSETQRNKGNFPGRFSGRQFSNSRSEMNVSTLELGDSALYLCASKETSGGPREGIQYFGAGTRLSVL.